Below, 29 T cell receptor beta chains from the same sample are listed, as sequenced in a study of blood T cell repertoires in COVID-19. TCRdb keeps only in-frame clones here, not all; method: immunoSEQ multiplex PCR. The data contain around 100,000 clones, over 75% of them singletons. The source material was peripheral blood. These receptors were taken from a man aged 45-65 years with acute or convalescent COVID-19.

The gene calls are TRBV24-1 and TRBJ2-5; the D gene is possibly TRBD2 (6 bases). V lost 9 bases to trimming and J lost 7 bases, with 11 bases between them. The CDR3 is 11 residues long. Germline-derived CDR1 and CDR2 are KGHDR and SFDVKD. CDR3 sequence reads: CATGTEGTQYF. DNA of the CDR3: TGTGCCACCGGGACTGAAGGGACCCAGTACTTC.

The CDR3 nucleotides read TGTGCCAGTACCCCGGGACAGGGGAACTATGGCTACACCTTC. This gives the protein CASTPGQGNYGYTF. The genes are TRBV19 and TRBJ1-2; TRBD1 matches 10 bases. J was trimmed by 2 bases and V by 7 bases; bases with no gene match: 4. The CDR3 spans 14 residues. CDR1 LNHDA and CDR2 SQIVND come from the germline V gene (reference sequence).

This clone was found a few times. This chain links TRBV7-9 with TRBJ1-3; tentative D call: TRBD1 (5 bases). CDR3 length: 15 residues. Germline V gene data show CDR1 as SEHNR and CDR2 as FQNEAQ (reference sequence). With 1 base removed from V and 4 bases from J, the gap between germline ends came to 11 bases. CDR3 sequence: CASSLDRSSGNTIYF. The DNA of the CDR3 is TGTGCCAGCAGCTTAGACAGGTCCTCCGGAAACACCATATATTTT. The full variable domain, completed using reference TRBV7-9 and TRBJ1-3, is DTGVSQNPRHKITKRGQNVTFRCDPISEHNRLYWYRQTLGQGPEFLTYFQNEAQLEKSRLLSDRFSAERPKGSFSTLEIQRTEQGDSAMYLCASSLDRSSGNTIYFGEGSWLTVV.

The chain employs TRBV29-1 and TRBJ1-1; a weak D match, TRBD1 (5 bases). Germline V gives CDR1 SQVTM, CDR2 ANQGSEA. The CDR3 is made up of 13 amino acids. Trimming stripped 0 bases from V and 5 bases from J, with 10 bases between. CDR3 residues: CSVEDRGVTEAFF. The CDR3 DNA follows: TGCAGCGTTGAAGATCGGGGGGTAACTGAAGCTTTCTTT.

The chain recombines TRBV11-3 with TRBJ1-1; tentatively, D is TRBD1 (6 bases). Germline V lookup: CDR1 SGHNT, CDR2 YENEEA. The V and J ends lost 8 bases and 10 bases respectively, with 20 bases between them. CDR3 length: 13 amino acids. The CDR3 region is CASCPGTSLVAFF. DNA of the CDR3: TGTGCCAGCTGTCCCGGGACATCGCTGGTAGCTTTCTTT.

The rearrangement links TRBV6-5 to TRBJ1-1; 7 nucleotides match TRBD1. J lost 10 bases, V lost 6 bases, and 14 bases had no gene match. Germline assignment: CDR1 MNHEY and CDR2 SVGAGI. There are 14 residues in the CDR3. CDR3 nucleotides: TGTGCCAGCAGGCCTCCAGGGGGTCGGCTGGGAGCTTTCTTT. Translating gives CASRPPGGRLGAFF.

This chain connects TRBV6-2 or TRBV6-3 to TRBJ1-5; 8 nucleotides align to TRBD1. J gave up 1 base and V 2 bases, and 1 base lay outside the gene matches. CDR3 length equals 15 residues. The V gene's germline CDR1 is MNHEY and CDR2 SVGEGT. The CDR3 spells CASSYDRGSNQPQHF. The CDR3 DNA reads TGTGCCAGCAGTTACGACAGGGGAAGCAATCAGCCCCAGCATTTT.

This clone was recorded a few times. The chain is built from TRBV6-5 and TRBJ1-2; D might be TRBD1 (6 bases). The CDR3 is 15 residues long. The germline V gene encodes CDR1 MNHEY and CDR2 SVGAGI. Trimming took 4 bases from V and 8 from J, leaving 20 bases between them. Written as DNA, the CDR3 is TGTGCCAGCAGTTCACTAATCACAGGGCTGGGGGGCTACACCTTC. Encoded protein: CASSSLITGLGGYTF.

The CDR3, as DNA: TGTGCCGGGGGGAGCCCAGGCGTAACTGAAGCTTTCTTT. It yields the protein CAGGSPGVTEAFF. J is TRBJ1-1 and V is TRBV7-2, with D possibly matching TRBD1 (5 bases). Germline lookup yields CDR1 SGHTA and CDR2 FQGNSA. The CDR3 is made up of 13 amino acids. Deletions cut 11 bases from V and 5 bases from J, with 18 bases between.

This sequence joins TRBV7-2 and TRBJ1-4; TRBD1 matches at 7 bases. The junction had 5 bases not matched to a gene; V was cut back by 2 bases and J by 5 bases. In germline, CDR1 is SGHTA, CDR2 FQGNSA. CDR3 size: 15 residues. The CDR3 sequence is CASSLQTGRNEKLFF. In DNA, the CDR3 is TGTGCCAGCAGCTTACAGACAGGGAGGAATGAAAAACTGTTTTTT.

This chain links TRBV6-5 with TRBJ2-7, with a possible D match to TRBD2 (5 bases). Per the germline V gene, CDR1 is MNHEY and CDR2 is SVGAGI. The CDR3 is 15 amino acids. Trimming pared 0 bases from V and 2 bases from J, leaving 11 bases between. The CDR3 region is CASSYSPAGTYEQYF. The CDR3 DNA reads TGTGCCAGCAGTTACTCCCCTGCGGGCACCTACGAGCAGTACTTC.

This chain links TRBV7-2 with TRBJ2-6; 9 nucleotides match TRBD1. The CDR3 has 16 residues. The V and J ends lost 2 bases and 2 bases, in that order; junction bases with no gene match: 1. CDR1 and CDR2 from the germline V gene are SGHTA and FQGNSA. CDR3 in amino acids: CASSLTGGTGANVLTF. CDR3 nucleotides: TGTGCCAGCAGCTTAACAGGGGGCACTGGGGCCAACGTCCTGACTTTC.

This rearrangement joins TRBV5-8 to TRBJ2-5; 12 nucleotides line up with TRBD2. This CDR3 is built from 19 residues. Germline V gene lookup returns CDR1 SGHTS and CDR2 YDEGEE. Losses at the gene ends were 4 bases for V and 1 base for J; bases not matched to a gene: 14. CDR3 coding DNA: TGTGCCAGCAGCGCAAGCTTTGGGACTAGCGGGCCTAGCCAAGAGACCCAGTACTTC. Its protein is CASSASFGTSGPSQETQYF.

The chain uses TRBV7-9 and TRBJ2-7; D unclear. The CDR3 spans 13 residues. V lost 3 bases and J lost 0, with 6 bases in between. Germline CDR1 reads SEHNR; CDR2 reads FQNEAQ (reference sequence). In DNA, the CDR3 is TGTGCCAGCAGCTTTGGCAGCTCCTACGAGCAGTACTTC. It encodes CASSFGSSYEQYF. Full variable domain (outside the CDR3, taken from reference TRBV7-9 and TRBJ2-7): DTGVSQNPRHKITKRGQNVTFRCDPISEHNRLYWYRQTLGQGPEFLTYFQNEAQLEKSRLLSDRFSAERPKGSFSTLEIQRTEQGDSAMYLCASSFGSSYEQYFGPGTRLTVT.

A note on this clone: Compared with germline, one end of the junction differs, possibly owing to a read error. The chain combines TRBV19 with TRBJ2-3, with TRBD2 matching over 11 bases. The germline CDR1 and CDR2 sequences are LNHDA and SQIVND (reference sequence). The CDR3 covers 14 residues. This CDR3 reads CASRLAGVRDTLYF. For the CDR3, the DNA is TGTGCCAGTAGACTAGCGGGAGTAAGAGATACGCTGTATTTT.

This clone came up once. This CDR3 is CASTKILQGRGSPLHF. CDR3 DNA: TGTGCCAGCACCAAAATCCTTCAGGGGAGAGGTTCACCCCTCCACTTT. The chain joins TRBV5-4 to TRBJ1-6, with D possibly TRBD1 on 6 matching bases. V gave up 6 bases and J gave up 9 bases, with 22 bases separating them. CDR3 length: 16 residues. Germline V gene lookup returns CDR1 SGHNT and CDR2 YYREEE (reference sequence). Using reference TRBV5-4 and TRBJ1-6 for the parts outside the CDR3, the full variable domain is ETGVTQSPTHLIKTRGQQVTLRCSSQSGHNTVSWYQQALGQGPQFIFQYYREEENGRGNFPPRFSGLQFPNYSSELNVNALELDDSALYLCASTKILQGRGSPLHFGNGTRLTVT.

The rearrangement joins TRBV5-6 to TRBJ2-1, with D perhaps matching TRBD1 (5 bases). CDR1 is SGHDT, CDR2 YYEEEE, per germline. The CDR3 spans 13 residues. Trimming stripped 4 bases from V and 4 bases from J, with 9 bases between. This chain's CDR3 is CASSPTGYNEQFF. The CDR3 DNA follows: TGTGCCAGCAGCCCAACAGGTTACAATGAGCAGTTCTTC.

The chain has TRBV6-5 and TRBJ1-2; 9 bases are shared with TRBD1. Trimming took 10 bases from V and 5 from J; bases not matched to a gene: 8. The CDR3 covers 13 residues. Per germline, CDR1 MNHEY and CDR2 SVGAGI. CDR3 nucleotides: TGTGCCACCACAGGGGGCCAAGGGTATGGCTACACCTTC. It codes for CATTGGQGYGYTF.

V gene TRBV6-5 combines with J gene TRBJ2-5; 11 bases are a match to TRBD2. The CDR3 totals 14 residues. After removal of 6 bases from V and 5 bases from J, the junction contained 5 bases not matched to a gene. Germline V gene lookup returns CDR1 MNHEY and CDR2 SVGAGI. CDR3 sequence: CASSFIAGGETQYF. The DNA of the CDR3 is TGTGCCAGCAGCTTTATAGCGGGAGGGGAGACCCAGTACTTC.

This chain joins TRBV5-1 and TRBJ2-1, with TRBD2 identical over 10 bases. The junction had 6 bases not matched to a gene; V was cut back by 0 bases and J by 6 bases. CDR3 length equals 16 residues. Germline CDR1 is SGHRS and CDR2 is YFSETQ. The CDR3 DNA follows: TGCGCCAGCAGCTTGGCGCTAGCGGGAGTCTTCAATGAGCAGTTCTTC. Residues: CASSLALAGVFNEQFF.

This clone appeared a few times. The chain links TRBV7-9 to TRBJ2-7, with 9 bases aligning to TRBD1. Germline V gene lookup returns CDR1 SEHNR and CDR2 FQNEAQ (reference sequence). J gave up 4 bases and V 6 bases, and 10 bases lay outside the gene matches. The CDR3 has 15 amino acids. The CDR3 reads CASSRPGQGFYEQYF. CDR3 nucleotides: TGTGCCAGCAGTAGACCGGGACAGGGATTTTACGAGCAGTACTTC.

As DNA, the CDR3 is TGTGCCAGCAGTGAACGCTCCTACGAGCAGTACTTC. Translated, it gives CASSERSYEQYF. The chain recombines TRBV2 with TRBJ2-7; D ambiguous. The ends were cut back, 2 bases at V and 0 bases at J, with 2 bases in the middle. The CDR3 covers 12 residues. Germline assignment: CDR1 SNHLY and CDR2 FYNNEI. The entire variable domain, with the rest obtained from reference TRBV2 and TRBJ2-7, is as follows: EPEVTQTPSHQVTQMGQEVILRCVPISNHLYFYWYRQILGQKVEFLVSFYNNEISEKSEIFDDQFSVERPDGSNFTLKIRSTKLEDSAMYFCASSERSYEQYFGPGTRLTVT.

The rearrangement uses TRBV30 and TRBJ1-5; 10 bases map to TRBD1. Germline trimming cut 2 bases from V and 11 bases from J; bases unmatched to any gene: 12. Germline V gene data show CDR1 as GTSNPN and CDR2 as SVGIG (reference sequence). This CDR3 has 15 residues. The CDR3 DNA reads TGTGCCTGGAGTCAGGGACAGGGGACGGGTAGAGCCCAGCATTTT. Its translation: CAWSQGQGTGRAQHF. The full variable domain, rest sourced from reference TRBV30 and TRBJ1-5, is SQTIHQWPATLVQPVGSPLSLECTVEGTSNPNLYWYRQAAGRGLQLLFYSVGIGQISSEVPQNLSASRPQDRQFILSSKKLLLSDSGFYLCAWSQGQGTGRAQHFGDGTRLSIL.

CDR3 sequence (DNA): TGTGCCAGCTCACCCAGGACAGGGGACACTGAAGCTTTCTTT. Translation gives CASSPRTGDTEAFF. This chain links TRBV18 with TRBJ1-1; the match to TRBD1 covers 9 bases. The CDR3 loop spans 14 amino acids. The V segment lost 3 bases and the J segment 3 bases; nucleotides outside the gene matches: 2. In germline, CDR1 is KGHSH, CDR2 LQKENI.

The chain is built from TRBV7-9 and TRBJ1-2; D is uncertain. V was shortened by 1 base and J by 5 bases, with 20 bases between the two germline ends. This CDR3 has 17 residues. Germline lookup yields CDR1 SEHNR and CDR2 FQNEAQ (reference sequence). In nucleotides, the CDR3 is TGTGCCAGCAGCTTAGGTTCGGTGGTCTCCGAGAGGTATGGCTACACCTTC. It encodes CASSLGSVVSERYGYTF. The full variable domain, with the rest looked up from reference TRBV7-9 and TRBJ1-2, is DTGVSQNPRHKITKRGQNVTFRCDPISEHNRLYWYRQTLGQGPEFLTYFQNEAQLEKSRLLSDRFSAERPKGSFSTLEIQRTEQGDSAMYLCASSLGSVVSERYGYTFGSGTRLTVV.

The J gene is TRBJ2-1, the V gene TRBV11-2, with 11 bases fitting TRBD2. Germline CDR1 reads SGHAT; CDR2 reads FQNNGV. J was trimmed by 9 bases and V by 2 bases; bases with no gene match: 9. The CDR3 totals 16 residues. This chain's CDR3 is CASSLLPGTSGVEQFF. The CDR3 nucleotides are TGTGCCAGCAGCTTACTACCCGGGACTAGCGGAGTTGAGCAGTTCTTC.

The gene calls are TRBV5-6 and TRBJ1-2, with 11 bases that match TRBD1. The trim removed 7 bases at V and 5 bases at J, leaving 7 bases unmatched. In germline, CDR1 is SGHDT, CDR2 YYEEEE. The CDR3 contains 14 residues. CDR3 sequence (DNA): TGTGCCAGCGAACCGGACAGGGGGCCATATGGCTACACCTTC. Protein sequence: CASEPDRGPYGYTF.

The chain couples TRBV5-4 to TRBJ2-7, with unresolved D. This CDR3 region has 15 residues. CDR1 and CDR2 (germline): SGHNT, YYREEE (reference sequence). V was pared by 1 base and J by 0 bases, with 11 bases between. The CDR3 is CASSLYSGISYEQYF. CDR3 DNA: TGTGCCAGCAGCTTGTACTCTGGTATCTCCTACGAGCAGTACTTC.

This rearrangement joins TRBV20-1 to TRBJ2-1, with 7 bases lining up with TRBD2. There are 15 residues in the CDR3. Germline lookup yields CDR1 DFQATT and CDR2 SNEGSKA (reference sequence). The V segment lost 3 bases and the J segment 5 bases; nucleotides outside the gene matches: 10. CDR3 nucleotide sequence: TGCAGTGCTAGTGGGCTAGGACTAGACGACAATGAGCAGTTCTTC. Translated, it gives CSASGLGLDDNEQFF.